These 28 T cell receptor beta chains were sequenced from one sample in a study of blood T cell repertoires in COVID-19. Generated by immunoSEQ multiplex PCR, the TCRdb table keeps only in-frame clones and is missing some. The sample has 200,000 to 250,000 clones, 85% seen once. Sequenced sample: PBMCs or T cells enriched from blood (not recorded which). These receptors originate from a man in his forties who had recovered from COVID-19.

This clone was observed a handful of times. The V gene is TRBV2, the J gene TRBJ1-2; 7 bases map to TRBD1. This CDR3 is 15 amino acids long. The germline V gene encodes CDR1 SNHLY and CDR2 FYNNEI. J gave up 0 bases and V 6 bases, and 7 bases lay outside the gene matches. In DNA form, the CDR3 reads TGTGCCAGCAGAGGGGGACAGACCACTAACTATGGCTACACCTTC. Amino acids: CASRGGQTTNYGYTF.

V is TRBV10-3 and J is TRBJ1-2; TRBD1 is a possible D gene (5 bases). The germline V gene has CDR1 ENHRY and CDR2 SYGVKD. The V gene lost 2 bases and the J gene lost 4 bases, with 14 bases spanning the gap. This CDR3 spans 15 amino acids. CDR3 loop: CAISERSGFLYGYTF. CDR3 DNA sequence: TGTGCCATCAGTGAGCGGTCAGGGTTTCTCTATGGCTACACCTTC.

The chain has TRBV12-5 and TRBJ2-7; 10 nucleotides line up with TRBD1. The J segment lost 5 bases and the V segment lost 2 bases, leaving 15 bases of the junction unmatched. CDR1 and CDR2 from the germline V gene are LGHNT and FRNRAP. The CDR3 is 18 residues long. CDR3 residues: CASGLTLFGQGDIHEQYF. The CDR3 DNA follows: TGTGCTAGTGGTTTGACTCTCTTCGGACAGGGGGATATCCACGAGCAGTACTTC.

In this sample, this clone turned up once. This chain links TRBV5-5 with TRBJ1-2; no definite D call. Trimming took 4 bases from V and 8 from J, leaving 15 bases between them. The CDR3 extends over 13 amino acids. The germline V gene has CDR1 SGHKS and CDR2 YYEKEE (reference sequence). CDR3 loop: CASSDLGGAGYTF. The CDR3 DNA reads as TGTGCCAGCAGCGATCTTGGAGGAGCCGGCTACACCTTC.

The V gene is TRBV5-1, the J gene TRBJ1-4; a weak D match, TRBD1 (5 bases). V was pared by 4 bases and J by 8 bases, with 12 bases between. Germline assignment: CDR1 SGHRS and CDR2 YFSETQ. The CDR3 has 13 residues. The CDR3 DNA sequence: TGCGCCAGCAGCCCGAACGGGGGGGAAAAACTGTTTTTT. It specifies CASSPNGGEKLFF.

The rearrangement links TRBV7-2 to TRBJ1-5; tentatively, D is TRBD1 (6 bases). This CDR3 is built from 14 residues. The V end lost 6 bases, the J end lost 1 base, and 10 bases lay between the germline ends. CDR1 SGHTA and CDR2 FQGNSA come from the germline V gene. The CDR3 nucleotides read TGTGCCAGCAGAGGGGGTCCAAGCAATCAGCCCCAGCATTTT. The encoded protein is CASRGGPSNQPQHF.

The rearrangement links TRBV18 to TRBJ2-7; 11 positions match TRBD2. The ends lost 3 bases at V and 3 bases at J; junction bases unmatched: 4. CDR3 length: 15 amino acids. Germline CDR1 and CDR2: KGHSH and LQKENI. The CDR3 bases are TGTGCCAGCTCACCGGGACTAGCGGCACTCTACGAGCAGTACTTC. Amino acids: CASSPGLAALYEQYF.

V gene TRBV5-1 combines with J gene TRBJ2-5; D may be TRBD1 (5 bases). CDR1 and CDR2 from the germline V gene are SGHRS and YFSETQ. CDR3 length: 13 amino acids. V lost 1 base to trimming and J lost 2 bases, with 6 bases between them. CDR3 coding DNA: TGCGCCAGCAGCTTGAGACAGCAAGAGACCCAGTACTTC. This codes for CASSLRQQETQYF.

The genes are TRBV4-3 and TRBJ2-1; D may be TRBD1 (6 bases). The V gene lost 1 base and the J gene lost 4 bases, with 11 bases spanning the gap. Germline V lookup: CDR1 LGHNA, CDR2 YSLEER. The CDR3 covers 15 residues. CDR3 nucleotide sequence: TGCGCCAGCAGCCAAGTTCTGGGGGCTTACAATGAGCAGTTCTTC. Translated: CASSQVLGAYNEQFF.

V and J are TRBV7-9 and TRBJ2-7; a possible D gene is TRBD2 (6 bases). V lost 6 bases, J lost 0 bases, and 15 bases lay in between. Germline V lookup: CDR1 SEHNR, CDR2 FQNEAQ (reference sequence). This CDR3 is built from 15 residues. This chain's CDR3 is CASRRSSVTSYEQYF. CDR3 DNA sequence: TGTGCCAGCAGGCGTTCTAGCGTCACCTCCTACGAGCAGTACTTC.

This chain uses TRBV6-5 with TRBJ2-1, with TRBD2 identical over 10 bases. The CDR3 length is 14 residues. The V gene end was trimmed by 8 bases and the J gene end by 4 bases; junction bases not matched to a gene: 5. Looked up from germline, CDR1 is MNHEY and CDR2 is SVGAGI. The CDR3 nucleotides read TGTGCCAGCCGCCTACTAGCGGGGTACAATGAGCAGTTCTTC. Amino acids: CASRLLAGYNEQFF.

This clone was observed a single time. CDR3 loop: CASSSGGGQRAGELFF. CDR3 coding DNA: TGTGCCAGCAGCTCTGGGGGAGGGCAGCGGGCCGGGGAGCTGTTTTTT. J is TRBJ2-2 and V is TRBV5-4; 7 bases agree with TRBD2. The V segment lost 3 bases and the J segment 6 bases; nucleotides outside the gene matches: 11. The CDR3 runs 16 residues. Per the germline V gene, CDR1 is SGHNT and CDR2 is YYREEE (reference sequence). Looking up the rest from reference TRBV5-4 and TRBJ2-2 gives the full variable domain: ETGVTQSPTHLIKTRGQQVTLRCSSQSGHNTVSWYQQALGQGPQFIFQYYREEENGRGNFPPRFSGLQFPNYSSELNVNALELDDSALYLCASSSGGGQRAGELFFGEGSRLTVL.

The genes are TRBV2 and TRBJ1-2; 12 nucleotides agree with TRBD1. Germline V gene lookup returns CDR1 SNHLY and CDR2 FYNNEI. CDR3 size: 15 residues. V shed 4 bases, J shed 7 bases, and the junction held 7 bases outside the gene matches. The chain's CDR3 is CASSVSRDRGPGYTF. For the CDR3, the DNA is TGTGCCAGCAGTGTATCGAGGGACAGGGGGCCTGGCTACACCTTC.

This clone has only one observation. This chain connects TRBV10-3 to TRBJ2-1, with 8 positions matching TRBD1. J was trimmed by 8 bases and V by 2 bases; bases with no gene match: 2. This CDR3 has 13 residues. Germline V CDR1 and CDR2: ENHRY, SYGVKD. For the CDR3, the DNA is TGTGCCATCAGTGAGCCGACAGGGGATGAGCAGTTCTTC. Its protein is CAISEPTGDEQFF.

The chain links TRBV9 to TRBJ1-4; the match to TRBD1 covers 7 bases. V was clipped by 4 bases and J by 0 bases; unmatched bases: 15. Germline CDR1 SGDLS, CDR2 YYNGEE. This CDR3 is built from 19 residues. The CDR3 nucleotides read TGTGCCAGCAGCCCTCCGGACAGGACGTCTGGGGCAACTAATGAAAAACTGTTTTTT. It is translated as CASSPPDRTSGATNEKLFF. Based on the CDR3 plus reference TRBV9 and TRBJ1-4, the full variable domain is DSGVTQTPKHLITATGQRVTLRCSPRSGDLSVYWYQQSLDQGLQFLIQYYNGEERAKGNILERFSAQQFPDLHSELNLSSLELGDSALYFCASSPPDRTSGATNEKLFFGSGTQLSVL.

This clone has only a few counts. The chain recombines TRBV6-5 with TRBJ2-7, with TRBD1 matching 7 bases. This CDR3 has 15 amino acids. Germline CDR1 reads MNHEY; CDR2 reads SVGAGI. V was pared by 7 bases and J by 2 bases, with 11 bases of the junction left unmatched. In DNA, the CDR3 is TGTGCCAGCACCGTTGGACAGGAGATTCCCTACGAGCAGTACTTC. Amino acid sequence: CASTVGQEIPYEQYF.

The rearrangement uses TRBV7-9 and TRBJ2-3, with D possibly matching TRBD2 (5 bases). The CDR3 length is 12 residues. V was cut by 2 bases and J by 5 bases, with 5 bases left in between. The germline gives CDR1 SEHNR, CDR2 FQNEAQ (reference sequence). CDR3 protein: CASSLSGDTQYF. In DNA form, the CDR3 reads TGTGCCAGCAGCTTAAGCGGAGATACGCAGTATTTT.

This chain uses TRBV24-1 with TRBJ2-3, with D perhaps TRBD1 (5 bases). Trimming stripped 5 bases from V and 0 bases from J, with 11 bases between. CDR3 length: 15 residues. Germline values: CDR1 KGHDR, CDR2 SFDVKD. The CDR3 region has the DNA TGTGCCACCAGTGGGACACCCTCTAGCACAGATACGCAGTATTTT. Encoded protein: CATSGTPSSTDTQYF.

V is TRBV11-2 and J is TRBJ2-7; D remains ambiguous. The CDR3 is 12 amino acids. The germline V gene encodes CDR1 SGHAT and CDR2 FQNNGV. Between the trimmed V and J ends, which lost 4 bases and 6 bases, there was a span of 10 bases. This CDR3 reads CASSYVAVEQYF. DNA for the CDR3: TGTGCCAGCAGCTACGTAGCCGTCGAGCAGTACTTC.

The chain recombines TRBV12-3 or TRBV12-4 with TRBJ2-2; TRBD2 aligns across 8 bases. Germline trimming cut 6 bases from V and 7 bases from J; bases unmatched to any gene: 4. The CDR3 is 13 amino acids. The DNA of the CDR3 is TGTGCCAGCAGACCACTAGCGGTCGGGGAGCTGTTTTTT. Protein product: CASRPLAVGELFF.

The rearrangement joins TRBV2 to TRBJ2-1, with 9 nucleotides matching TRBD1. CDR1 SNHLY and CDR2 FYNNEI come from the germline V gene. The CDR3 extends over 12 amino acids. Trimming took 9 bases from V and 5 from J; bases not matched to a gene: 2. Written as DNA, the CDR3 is TGTGCCAGACAGGGGGCGAACAATGAGCAGTTCTTC. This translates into CARQGANNEQFF.

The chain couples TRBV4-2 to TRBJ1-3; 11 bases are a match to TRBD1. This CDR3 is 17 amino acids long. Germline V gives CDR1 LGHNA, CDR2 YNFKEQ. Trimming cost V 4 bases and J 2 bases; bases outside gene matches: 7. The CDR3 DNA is TGTGCCAGCAGCCTCAGGGACAGGGGGGATACTGGAAACACCATATATTTT. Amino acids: CASSLRDRGDTGNTIYF.

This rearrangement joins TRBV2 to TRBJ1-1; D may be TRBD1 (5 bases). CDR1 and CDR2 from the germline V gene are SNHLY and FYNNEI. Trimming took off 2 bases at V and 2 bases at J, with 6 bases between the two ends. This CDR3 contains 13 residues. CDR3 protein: CASSETGNTEAFF. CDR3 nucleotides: TGTGCCAGCAGTGAAACAGGAAACACTGAAGCTTTCTTT.

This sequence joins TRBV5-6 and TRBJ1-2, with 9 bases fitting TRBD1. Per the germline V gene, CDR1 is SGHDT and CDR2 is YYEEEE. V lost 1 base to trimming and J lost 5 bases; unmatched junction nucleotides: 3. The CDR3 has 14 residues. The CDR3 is CASSLTGTGYGYTF. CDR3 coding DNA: TGTGCCAGCAGCTTGACGGGGACAGGGTATGGCTACACCTTC. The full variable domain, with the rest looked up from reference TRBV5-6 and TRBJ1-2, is DAGVTQSPTHLIKTRGQQVTLRCSPKSGHDTVSWYQQALGQGPQFIFQYYEEEERQRGNFPDRFSGHQFPNYSSELNVNALLLGDSALYLCASSLTGTGYGYTFGSGTRLTVV.

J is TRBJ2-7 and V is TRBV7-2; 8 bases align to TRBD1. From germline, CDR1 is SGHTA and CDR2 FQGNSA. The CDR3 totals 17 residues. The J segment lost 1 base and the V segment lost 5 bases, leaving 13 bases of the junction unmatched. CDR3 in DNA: TGTGCCAGCAGCCTTCTTAGGGTGGGACAGGCGTCCTACGAGCAGTACTTC. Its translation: CASSLLRVGQASYEQYF.

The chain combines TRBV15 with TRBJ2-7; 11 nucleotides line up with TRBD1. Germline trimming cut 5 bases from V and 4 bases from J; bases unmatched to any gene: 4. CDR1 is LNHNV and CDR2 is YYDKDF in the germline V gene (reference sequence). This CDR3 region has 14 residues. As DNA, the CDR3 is TGTGCCACCAGCTTGGACAGGGGGCCTTACGAGCAGTACTTC. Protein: CATSLDRGPYEQYF.

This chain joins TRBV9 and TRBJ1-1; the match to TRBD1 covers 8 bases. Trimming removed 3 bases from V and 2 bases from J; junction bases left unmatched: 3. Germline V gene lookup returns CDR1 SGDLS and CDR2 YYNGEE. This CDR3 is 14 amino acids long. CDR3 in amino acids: CASSATGDNTEAFF. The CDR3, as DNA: TGTGCCAGCAGCGCGACAGGGGACAACACTGAAGCTTTCTTT.

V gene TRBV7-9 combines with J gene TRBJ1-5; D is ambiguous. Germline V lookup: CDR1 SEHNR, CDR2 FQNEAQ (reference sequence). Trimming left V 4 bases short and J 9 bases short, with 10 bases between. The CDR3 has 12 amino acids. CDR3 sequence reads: CASSSQDGPQHF. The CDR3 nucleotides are TGTGCCAGCAGCTCCCAGGATGGGCCCCAGCATTTT. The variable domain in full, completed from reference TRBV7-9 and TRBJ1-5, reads DTGVSQNPRHKITKRGQNVTFRCDPISEHNRLYWYRQTLGQGPEFLTYFQNEAQLEKSRLLSDRFSAERPKGSFSTLEIQRTEQGDSAMYLCASSSQDGPQHFGDGTRLSIL.